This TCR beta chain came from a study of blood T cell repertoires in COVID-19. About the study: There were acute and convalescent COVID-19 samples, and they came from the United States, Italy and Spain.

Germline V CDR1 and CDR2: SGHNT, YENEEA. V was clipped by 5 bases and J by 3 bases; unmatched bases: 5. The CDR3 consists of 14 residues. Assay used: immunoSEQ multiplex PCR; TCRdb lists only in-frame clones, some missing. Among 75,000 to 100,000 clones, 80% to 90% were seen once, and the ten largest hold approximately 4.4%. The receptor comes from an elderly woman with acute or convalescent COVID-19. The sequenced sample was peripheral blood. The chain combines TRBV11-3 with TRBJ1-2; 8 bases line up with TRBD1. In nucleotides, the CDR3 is TGTGCCAGCAGCCCAGGACAGGGCGACTATGGCTACACCTTC. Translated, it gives CASSPGQGDYGYTF.